This T cell receptor beta chain was identified during a study of blood T cell repertoires in COVID-19. About the study: The origin of the acute and convalescent COVID-19 samples was the United States, Italy and Spain. PBMCs, B-cell-depleted T cells, or T cells provided the cDNA or gDNA that made up the material.

Deletions cut 5 bases from V and 5 bases from J, with 13 bases between. CDR3 length: 13 residues. Germline V lookup: CDR1 PRHDT, CDR2 FYEKMQ (reference sequence). Enrollees, roughly 18 to 90 years old, lived in roughly 24 US areas. As handled by the study authors: Reference gene primer amplification yielded estimated nucleated cell counts. Only in-frame clones appear in the TCRdb table, and some are missing; sequencing was by immunoSEQ multiplex PCR. The DNA was the basis for D and trimming; V, J and clone size are from that table. The sample yields approximately 490,000 clones, approximately 86% seen once.

The chain couples TRBV13 to TRBJ2-7; TRBD2 might be the D (5 bases). Sequencing used PBMCs or T cells enriched from blood (not recorded which). The clonotype originates from a woman aged 55-75 years who had recovered from COVID-19. CDR3 sequence (DNA): TGTGCCAGCAGCCTCGAGGGTACCCACGAGCAGTACTTC. It is translated as CASSLEGTHEQYF. The whole variable domain, filled in from reference TRBV13 and TRBJ2-7, reads AAGVIQSPRHLIKEKRETATLKCYPIPRHDTVYWYQQGPGQDPQFLISFYEKMQSDKGSIPDRFSAQQFSDYHSELNMSSLELGDSALYFCASSLEGTHEQYFGPGTRLTVT.